The 23 T cell receptor beta chains below were found in one sample sequenced in a study of T cells after yellow fever vaccination. TCRdb processed the 5' RACE reads anew with MiXCR; each CDR3 protein has one entry. The sample comprises 620,000 or so distinct CDR3 sequences, about 12% of which are singletons, and more than 12% rests with the top ten. The material sequenced was PBMCs, taken on the day of the yellow fever booster vaccination. Source of these receptors: a man in his thirties or forties who received the YFV17D yellow fever vaccine.

This sequence joins TRBV7-9 and TRBJ1-4; D call uncertain. The CDR3 has 14 amino acids. Germline-derived CDR1 and CDR2 are SEHNR and FQNEAQ (reference sequence). V was clipped by 5 bases and J by 6 bases, with 13 bases between them. The CDR3 bases are TGTGCCAGCAGCCCTTCGGACGGGCATGAAAAACTGTTTTTT. It is translated as CASSPSDGHEKLFF.

The chain has TRBV20-1 and TRBJ1-1, with D uncertain. Germline CDR1 DFQATT, CDR2 SNEGSKA (reference sequence). This CDR3 region has 14 residues. V was pared by 2 bases and J by 1 base, with 11 bases between. The CDR3: CSARTFERNTEAFF. CDR3 sequence (DNA): TGCAGTGCTAGAACCTTTGAGCGGAACACTGAAGCTTTCTTT.

The chain has TRBV7-2 and TRBJ1-5; TRBD1 matches 7 bases. Per the germline V gene, CDR1 is SGHTA and CDR2 is FQGNSA. J was trimmed by 5 bases and V by 4 bases; bases with no gene match: 5. CDR3 length: 14 residues. CDR3 DNA sequence: TGTGCCAGCAGCTCGAGGACAGGTTATCAGCCCCAGCATTTT. This encodes CASSSRTGYQPQHF.

The CDR3 spells CSVVPAGERYNEQFF. CDR3 in DNA: TGCAGCGTTGTACCAGCGGGAGAGCGGTACAATGAGCAGTTCTTC. The chain is built from TRBV29-1 and TRBJ2-1; 8 bases agree with TRBD2. From germline, CDR1 is SQVTM and CDR2 ANQGSEA. The CDR3 loop spans 15 amino acids. V shed 4 bases and J 4 bases; nucleotides not matched to a gene: 9.

This clonotype was detected a few times. The chain recombines TRBV20-1 with TRBJ2-3; D unresolved. The germline V gene encodes CDR1 DFQATT and CDR2 SNEGSKA (reference sequence). Trimming pared 6 bases from V and 3 bases from J, leaving 25 bases between. The CDR3 sequence is 17 residues long. In DNA form, the CDR3 reads TGCAGTGCCGCGACCCGGCGGAGTTCCGCTGGGACAGATACGCAGTATTTT. It codes for CSAATRRSSAGTDTQYF.

Only a few counts were recorded for this clonotype. The chain joins TRBV5-4 to TRBJ2-7; 11 nucleotides match TRBD2. This CDR3 has 15 residues. CDR1 SGHNT and CDR2 YYREEE come from the germline V gene (reference sequence). V was pared by 4 bases and J by 7 bases, with 10 bases of the junction left unmatched. CDR3 in amino acids: CASSTELAGAREQYF. CDR3 bases: TGTGCCAGCAGCACCGAACTAGCGGGAGCACGGGAGCAGTACTTC.

The J gene is TRBJ2-7, the V gene TRBV20-1; 16 nucleotides line up with TRBD2. In germline, CDR1 is DFQATT, CDR2 SNEGSKA (reference sequence). The CDR3 spans 15 residues. V shed 3 bases and J 5 bases; nucleotides not matched to a gene: 4. CDR3 sequence: CSARGLAGGGNEQYF. CDR3 nucleotides: TGCAGTGCTAGGGGACTAGCGGGAGGGGGGAACGAGCAGTACTTC.

The J gene is TRBJ2-2, the V gene TRBV5-1; possible D gene TRBD2, 6 bases. The CDR3 consists of 16 residues. Germline V gene lookup returns CDR1 SGHRS and CDR2 YFSETQ. Trimming stripped 3 bases from V and 6 bases from J, with 18 bases between. The CDR3 nucleotides read TGCGCCAGCAGCTACCGACTAGATAAACCCTCCGGGGAGCTGTTTTTT. Protein product: CASSYRLDKPSGELFF.

This clonotype was observed a handful of times. The chain combines TRBV20-1 with TRBJ2-3; 10 bases are a match to TRBD2. Losses at the gene ends were 3 bases for V and 2 bases for J; bases not matched to a gene: 8. This CDR3 contains 16 residues. Germline V gene sequence: CDR1 DFQATT, CDR2 SNEGSKA (reference sequence). CDR3 DNA: TGCAGTGCTAGGTCAGGACTAGCGGTTATCACAGATACGCAGTATTTT. Encoded protein: CSARSGLAVITDTQYF.

This clonotype showed up just a few times. The V gene is TRBV5-1, the J gene TRBJ2-4; tentatively, D is TRBD2 (5 bases). CDR1 is SGHRS and CDR2 is YFSETQ in the germline V gene. The CDR3 contains 14 residues. V lost 0 bases and J lost 9, with 13 bases in between. The CDR3 loop is CASSLEALAGIQYF. The CDR3 DNA sequence: TGCGCCAGCAGCTTGGAGGCGTTGGCGGGCATTCAGTACTTC.

V is TRBV28 and J is TRBJ2-7, with D maybe TRBD1 (6 bases). V shed 7 bases and J shed 0 bases, with 13 bases lying between them. Germline CDR1 reads MDHEN; CDR2 reads SYDVKM. CDR3 length equals 14 residues. This chain's CDR3 is CASTPGDRSYEQYF. Here the CDR3 DNA reads TGTGCCAGCACCCCAGGGGACCGCTCCTACGAGCAGTACTTC. Combining the CDR3 with reference TRBV28 and TRBJ2-7 gives the whole variable domain DVKVTQSSRYLVKRTGEKVFLECVQDMDHENMFWYRQDPGLGLRLIYFSYDVKMKEKGDIPEGYSVSREKKERFSLILESASTNQTSMYLCASTPGDRSYEQYFGPGTRLTVT.

There are a few counts of this clonotype. The chain uses TRBV7-2 and TRBJ2-2; no reliable D call. The germline V gene encodes CDR1 SGHTA and CDR2 FQGNSA. V lost 4 bases and J lost 2, with 8 bases in between. CDR3 size: 14 residues. The CDR3 protein is CASSSLHNTGELFF. The CDR3 DNA reads as TGTGCCAGCAGCTCACTACATAACACCGGGGAGCTGTTTTTT.

The chain recombines TRBV28 with TRBJ1-5; no clear D. V lost 8 bases and J lost 0, with 17 bases in between. This CDR3 contains 16 residues. Germline V CDR1 and CDR2: MDHEN, SYDVKM. The CDR3 sequence is CASSRPYYSSNQPQHF. CDR3 coding DNA: TGTGCCAGCTCACGCCCCTATTACAGTAGCAATCAGCCCCAGCATTTT.

This clonotype was detected many times. The chain links TRBV20-1 to TRBJ1-5; the match to TRBD1 covers 8 bases. CDR3 size: 14 residues. The germline CDR1 and CDR2 sequences are DFQATT and SNEGSKA (reference sequence). The junction had 13 bases not matched to a gene; V was cut back by 3 bases and J by 12 bases. The CDR3 region is CSARVPGQVLLQHF. The CDR3 DNA reads as TGCAGTGCTAGGGTCCCGGGACAGGTGCTCCTCCAGCATTTT.

There are a few counts of this clonotype. The chain carries TRBV6-5 and TRBJ1-4; D possibly corresponds to TRBD1 (6 bases). Deletions cut 2 bases from V and 2 bases from J, with 21 bases between. The CDR3 covers 19 residues. Germline loops: CDR1 MNHEY, CDR2 SVGAGI. CDR3 region: CASSYGISPRGATNEKLFF. As DNA, the CDR3 is TGTGCCAGCAGTTACGGAATTTCGCCCCGGGGGGCGACTAATGAAAAACTGTTTTTT.

V gene TRBV12-3 or TRBV12-4 combines with J gene TRBJ2-1; possible D gene TRBD1, 6 bases. The CDR3 spans 16 residues. V lost 5 bases and J lost 8, with 22 bases in between. CDR3 DNA sequence: TGTGCCAGCAGTCCGTCTCGGGGCGTCAGGGGTGATGAGCAGTTCTTC. It is translated as CASSPSRGVRGDEQFF.

The gene calls are TRBV12-3 or TRBV12-4 and TRBJ1-2; D not certain. V lost 5 bases and J 5 bases, leaving 15 bases between the germline ends. The CDR3 totals 14 residues. The CDR3 DNA is TGTGCCAGCAGTCTTGGGCCCGCACGATATGGCTACACCTTC. Encoded protein: CASSLGPARYGYTF.

Concerning this clonotype itself: The junction does not match germline at one end; this may be a read error. J is TRBJ1-2 and V is TRBV30; 7 bases line up with TRBD1. CDR1 GTSNPN and CDR2 SVGIG come from the germline V gene (reference sequence). The CDR3 totals 12 residues. DNA for the CDR3: TGTGCCTGGAGTGTACGAGTAGGGGGCTGCACCTTC. Translation: CAWSVRVGGCTF.

This clonotype was observed a single time. The chain recombines TRBV15 with TRBJ2-4; D is ambiguous. V lost 0 bases and J 2 bases, leaving 14 bases between the germline ends. The germline V gene encodes CDR1 LNHNV and CDR2 YYDKDF (reference sequence). This CDR3 contains 17 residues. CDR3 loop: CATSRDRAEISKNIQYF. CDR3 nucleotides: TGTGCCACCAGCAGAGATAGGGCAGAAATCTCCAAAAACATTCAGTACTTC.

This clonotype was observed a few times. The chain recombines TRBV29-1 with TRBJ1-1; no reliable D call. Trimming shortened V by 4 bases and J by 2 bases, and 5 bases separated the two germline ends. Looked up from germline, CDR1 is SQVTM and CDR2 is ANQGSEA. The CDR3 contains 11 residues. The DNA for the CDR3 is TGCAGCGTTGGGGTTAACACTGAAGCTTTCTTT. This translates into CSVGVNTEAFF.

A note on this clonotype: The germline gene is not matched at one end of the junction; a read error may be the cause. The DNA of the CDR3 is TGTGCCAGCAGCTTTTCCTACAATAAGCAGTTCTTC. Encoded protein: CASSFSYNKQFF. The V and J genes are TRBV7-2 and TRBJ2-1; D ambiguous. CDR1 SGHTA and CDR2 FQGNSA come from the germline V gene. This CDR3 has 12 amino acids.

This clonotype was counted only a few times. The J gene is TRBJ1-1, the V gene TRBV12-3 or TRBV12-4; 9 bases align to TRBD1. The CDR3 runs to 15 residues. The trim removed 6 bases at V and 3 bases at J, leaving 8 bases unmatched. The DNA for the CDR3 is TGTGCCAGCAGGACTGGGGACAGGGCGGACACTGAAGCTTTCTTT. It translates to CASRTGDRADTEAFF.

This chain connects TRBV5-1 to TRBJ1-4, with TRBD1 matching over 8 bases. The CDR3 totals 17 residues. The ends lost 2 bases at V and 8 bases at J; junction bases unmatched: 14. Germline V gene sequence: CDR1 SGHRS, CDR2 YFSETQ. CDR3 nucleotide sequence: TGCGCCAGCAGCTTAACCGGGACAGGCAGGGCAGGCGAAAAACTGTTTTTT. Its translation is CASSLTGTGRAGEKLFF.